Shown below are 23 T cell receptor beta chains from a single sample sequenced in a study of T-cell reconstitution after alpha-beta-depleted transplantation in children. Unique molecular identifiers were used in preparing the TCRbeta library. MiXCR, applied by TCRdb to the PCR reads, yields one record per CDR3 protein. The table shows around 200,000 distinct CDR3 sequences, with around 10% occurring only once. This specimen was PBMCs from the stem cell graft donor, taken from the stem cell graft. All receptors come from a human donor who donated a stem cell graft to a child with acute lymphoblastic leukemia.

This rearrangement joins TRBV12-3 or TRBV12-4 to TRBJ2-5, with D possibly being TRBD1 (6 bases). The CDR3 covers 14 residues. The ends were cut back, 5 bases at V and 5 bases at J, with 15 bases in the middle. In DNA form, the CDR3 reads TGTGCCAGCAGTAAGACAGGTTCCTACGAGACCCAGTACTTC. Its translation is CASSKTGSYETQYF.

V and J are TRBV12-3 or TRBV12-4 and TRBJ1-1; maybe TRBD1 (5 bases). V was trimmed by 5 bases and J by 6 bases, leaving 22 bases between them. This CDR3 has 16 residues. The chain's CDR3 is CASSLRSVQAVAEAFF. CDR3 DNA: TGTGCCAGCAGTCTTAGGTCGGTACAGGCTGTGGCTGAAGCTTTCTTT.

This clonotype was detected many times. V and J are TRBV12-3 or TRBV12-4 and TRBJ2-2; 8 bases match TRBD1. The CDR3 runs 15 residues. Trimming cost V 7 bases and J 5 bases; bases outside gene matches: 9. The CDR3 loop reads CASILGQGGTGELFF. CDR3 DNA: TGTGCCAGCATCCTAGGACAGGGTGGGACCGGGGAGCTGTTTTTT.

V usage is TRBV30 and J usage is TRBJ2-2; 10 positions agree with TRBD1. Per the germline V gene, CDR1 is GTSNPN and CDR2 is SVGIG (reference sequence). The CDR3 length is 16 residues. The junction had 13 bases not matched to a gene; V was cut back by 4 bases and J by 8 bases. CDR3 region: CAWTTSGTGEVGELFF. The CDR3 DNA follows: TGTGCCTGGACAACTTCCGGGACAGGGGAGGTGGGGGAGCTGTTTTTT. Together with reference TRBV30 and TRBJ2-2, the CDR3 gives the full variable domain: SQTIHQWPATLVQPVGSPLSLECTVEGTSNPNLYWYRQAAGRGLQLLFYSVGIGQISSEVPQNLSASRPQDRQFILSSKKLLLSDSGFYLCAWTTSGTGEVGELFFGEGSRLTVL.

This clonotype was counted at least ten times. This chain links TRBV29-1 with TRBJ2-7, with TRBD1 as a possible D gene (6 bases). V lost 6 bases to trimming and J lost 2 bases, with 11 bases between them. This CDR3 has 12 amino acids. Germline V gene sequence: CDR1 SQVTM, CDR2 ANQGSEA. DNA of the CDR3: TGCAGCGTAGGACAGTTACCCTACGAGCAGTACTTC. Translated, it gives CSVGQLPYEQYF.

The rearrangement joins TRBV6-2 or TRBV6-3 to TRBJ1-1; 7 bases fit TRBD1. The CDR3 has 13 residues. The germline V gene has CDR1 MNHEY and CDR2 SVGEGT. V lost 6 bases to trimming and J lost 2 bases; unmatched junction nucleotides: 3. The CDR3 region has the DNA TGTGCCAGCAGGGGACAGAGCAACACTGAAGCTTTCTTT. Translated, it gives CASRGQSNTEAFF.

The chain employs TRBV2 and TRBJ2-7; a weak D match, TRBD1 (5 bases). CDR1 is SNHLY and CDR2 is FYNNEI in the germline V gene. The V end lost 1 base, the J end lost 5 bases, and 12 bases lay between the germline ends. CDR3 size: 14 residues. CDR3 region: CASSEVQQGDEQYF. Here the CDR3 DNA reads TGTGCCAGCAGTGAAGTTCAGCAAGGGGACGAGCAGTACTTC.

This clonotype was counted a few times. CDR3 nucleotides: TGTGCCAGCAGCAAAACCGGGACAGGGGCAGATACGCAGTATTTT. As protein: CASSKTGTGADTQYF. The chain has TRBV7-9 and TRBJ2-3, with 10 bases lining up with TRBD1. Germline V gives CDR1 SEHNR, CDR2 FQNEAQ (reference sequence). The CDR3 extends over 15 amino acids. V lost 5 bases, J lost 4 bases, and 6 bases stayed unmatched.

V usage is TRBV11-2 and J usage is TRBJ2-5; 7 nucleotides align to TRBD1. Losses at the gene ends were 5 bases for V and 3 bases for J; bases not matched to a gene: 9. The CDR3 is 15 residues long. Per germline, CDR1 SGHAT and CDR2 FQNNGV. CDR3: CASSVPGTVKETQYF. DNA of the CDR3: TGTGCCAGCAGCGTACCCGGGACAGTTAAAGAGACCCAGTACTTC.

The CDR3 DNA follows: TGTGCCAGCAGTTTAGGGACAGGGGGCGCTGGGGCCAACGTCCTGACTTTC. It translates to CASSLGTGGAGANVLTF. The J gene is TRBJ2-6, the V gene TRBV6-5; 12 bases line up with TRBD1. In germline, CDR1 is MNHEY, CDR2 SVGAGI. The length of the CDR3 is 17 residues. J lost 2 bases, V lost 4 bases, and 3 bases had no gene match.

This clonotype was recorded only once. CDR3 bases: TGTGCCAGCAGCCAAGACGGGCCAGGGTTCGTCACAGATACGCAGTATTTT. Translated, it gives CASSQDGPGFVTDTQYF. The chain links TRBV14 to TRBJ2-3; the D gene is possibly TRBD1 (5 bases). Germline V gene lookup returns CDR1 SGHDN and CDR2 FVKESK. The CDR3 has 17 amino acids. Trimming cost V 0 bases and J 2 bases, with 15 bases left between them. Full variable domain (rest looked up from reference TRBV14 and TRBJ2-3): EAGVTQFPSHSVIEKGQTVTLRCDPISGHDNLYWYRRVMGKEIKFLLHFVKESKQDESGMPNNRFLAERTGGTYSTLKVQPAELEDSGVYFCASSQDGPGFVTDTQYFGPGTRLTVL.

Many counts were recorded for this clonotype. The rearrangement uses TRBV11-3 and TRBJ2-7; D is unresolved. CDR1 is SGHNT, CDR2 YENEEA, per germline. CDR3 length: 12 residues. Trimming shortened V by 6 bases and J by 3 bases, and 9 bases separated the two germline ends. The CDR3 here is CASRESGYEQYF. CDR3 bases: TGTGCCAGCAGAGAATCCGGCTACGAGCAGTACTTC.

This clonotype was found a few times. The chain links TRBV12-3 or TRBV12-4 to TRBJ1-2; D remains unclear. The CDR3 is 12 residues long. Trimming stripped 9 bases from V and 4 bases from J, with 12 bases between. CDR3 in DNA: TGTGCCAGATTATATAACGGCTATGGCTACACCTTC. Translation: CARLYNGYGYTF.

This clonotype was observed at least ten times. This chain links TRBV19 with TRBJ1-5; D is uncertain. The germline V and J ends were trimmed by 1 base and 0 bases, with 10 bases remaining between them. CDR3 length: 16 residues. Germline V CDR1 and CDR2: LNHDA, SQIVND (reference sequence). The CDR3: CASSIGDSNSNQPQHF. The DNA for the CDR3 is TGTGCCAGTAGTATAGGAGATAGTAATAGCAATCAGCCCCAGCATTTT.

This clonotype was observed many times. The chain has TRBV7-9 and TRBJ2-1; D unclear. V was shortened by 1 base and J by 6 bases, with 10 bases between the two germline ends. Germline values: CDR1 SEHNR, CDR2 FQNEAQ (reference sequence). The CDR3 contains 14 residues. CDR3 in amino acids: CASSLVVGTNEQFF. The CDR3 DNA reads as TGTGCCAGCAGCTTAGTGGTGGGAACCAATGAGCAGTTCTTC.

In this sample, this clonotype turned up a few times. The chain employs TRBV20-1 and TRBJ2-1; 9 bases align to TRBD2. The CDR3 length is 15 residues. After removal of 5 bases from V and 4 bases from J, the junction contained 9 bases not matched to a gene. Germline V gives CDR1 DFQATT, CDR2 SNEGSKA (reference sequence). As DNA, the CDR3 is TGCAGTGCTGCCCCCCTGGCGGGGGGGTACAATGAGCAGTTCTTC. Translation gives CSAAPLAGGYNEQFF.

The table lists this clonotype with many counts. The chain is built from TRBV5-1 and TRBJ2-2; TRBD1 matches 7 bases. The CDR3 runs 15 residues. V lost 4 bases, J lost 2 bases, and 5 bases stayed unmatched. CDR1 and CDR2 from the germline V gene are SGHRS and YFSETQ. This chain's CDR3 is CASSPNRGNTGELFF. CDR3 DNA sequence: TGCGCCAGCAGCCCTAACAGGGGAAACACCGGGGAGCTGTTTTTT.

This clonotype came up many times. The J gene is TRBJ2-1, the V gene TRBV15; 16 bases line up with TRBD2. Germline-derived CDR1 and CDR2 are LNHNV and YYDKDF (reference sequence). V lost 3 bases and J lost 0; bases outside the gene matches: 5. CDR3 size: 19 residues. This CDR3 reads CATSSSGLAGGLSYNEQFF. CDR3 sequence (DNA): TGTGCCACCAGCAGCTCGGGACTAGCGGGGGGGCTCTCCTACAATGAGCAGTTCTTC.

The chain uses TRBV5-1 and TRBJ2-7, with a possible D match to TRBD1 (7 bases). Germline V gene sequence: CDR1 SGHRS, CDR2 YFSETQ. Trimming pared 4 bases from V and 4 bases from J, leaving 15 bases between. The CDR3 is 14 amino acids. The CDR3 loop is CASSPGRGAYEQYF. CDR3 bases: TGCGCCAGCAGCCCGGGCAGGGGGGCATACGAGCAGTACTTC.

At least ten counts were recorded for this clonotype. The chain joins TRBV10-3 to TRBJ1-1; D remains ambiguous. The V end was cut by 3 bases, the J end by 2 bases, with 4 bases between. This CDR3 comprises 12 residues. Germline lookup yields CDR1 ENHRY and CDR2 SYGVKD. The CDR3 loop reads CAISDSNTEAFF. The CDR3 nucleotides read TGTGCCATCAGTGACAGTAACACTGAAGCTTTCTTT.

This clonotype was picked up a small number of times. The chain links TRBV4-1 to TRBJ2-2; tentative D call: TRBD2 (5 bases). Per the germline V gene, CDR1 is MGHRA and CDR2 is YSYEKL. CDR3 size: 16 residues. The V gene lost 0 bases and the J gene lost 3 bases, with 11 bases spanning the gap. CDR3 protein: CASSQDEGWDTGELFF. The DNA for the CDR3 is TGCGCCAGCAGCCAAGACGAGGGATGGGACACCGGGGAGCTGTTTTTT.

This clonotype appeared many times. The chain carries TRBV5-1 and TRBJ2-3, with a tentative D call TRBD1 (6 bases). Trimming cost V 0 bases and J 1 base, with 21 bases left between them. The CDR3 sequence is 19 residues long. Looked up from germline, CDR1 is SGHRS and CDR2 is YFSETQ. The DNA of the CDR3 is TGCGCCAGCAGCTTGGACCAAAACAGGGTCGTGGCGGGCACAGATACGCAGTATTTT. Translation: CASSLDQNRVVAGTDTQYF.

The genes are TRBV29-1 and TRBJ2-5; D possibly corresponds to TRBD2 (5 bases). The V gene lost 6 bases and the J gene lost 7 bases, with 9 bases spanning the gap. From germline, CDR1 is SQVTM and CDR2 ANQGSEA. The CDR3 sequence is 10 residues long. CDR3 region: CSVNEGTQYF. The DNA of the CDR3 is TGCAGCGTGAATGAGGGGACCCAGTACTTC.